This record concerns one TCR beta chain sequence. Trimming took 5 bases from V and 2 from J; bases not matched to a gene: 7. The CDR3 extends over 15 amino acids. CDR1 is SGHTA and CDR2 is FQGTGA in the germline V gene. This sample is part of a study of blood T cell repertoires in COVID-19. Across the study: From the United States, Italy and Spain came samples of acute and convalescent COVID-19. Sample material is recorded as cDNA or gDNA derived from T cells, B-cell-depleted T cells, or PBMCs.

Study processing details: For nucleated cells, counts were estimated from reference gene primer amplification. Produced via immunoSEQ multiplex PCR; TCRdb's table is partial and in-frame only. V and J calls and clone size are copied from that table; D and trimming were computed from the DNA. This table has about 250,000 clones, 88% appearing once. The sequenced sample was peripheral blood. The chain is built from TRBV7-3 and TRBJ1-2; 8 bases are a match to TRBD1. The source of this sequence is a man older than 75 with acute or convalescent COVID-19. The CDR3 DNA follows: TGTGCCAGCAGCATGTCCGGGACAGGCAACTATGGCTACACCTTC. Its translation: CASSMSGTGNYGYTF.